The clone carrying this T cell receptor (beta chain) has only one observation. Its antigen is currently unknown. This sample is part of a study of cytomegalovirus exposure and HLA in healthy donors. Study results and limitations: For most TCR sequences rarity was the rule, although some public TCRs occurred in many donors. Another analysis was done later, and it associated 17,000 or so TCR beta sequences with HLA alleles at 0.05 false discovery rate.

V was shortened by 0 bases and J by 0 bases, with 18 bases between the two germline ends. CDR1 and CDR2 from the germline V gene are LGHNA and YSLEER. This CDR3 is 19 amino acids long. With 60 Vbeta and 13 Jbeta primers, the PCR was carried out. Profiled with immunoSEQ multiplex PCR; TCRdb holds only in-frame clones, not every one. The top ten hold around 3.6% of the sample, which has 100,000 to 150,000 clones, roughly 74% seen once. The source of this sequence is a man aged 35-49 years in good health and CMV-seronegative. The chain combines TRBV4-3 with TRBJ2-1; tentatively, D is TRBD1 (5 bases). Sequencing was done on a sample of PBMCs. CDR3 sequence reads: CASSQDRRGRRSSYNEQFF. Written as DNA, the CDR3 is TGCGCCAGCAGCCAAGATCGAAGGGGTAGAAGAAGCTCCTACAATGAGCAGTTCTTC.